This is a list of T cell receptor beta chains from one sample in a study of OX40 agonist ivuxolimab in advanced cancers. Assay used: immunoSEQ multiplex PCR; TCRdb lists only in-frame clones, some missing. The sample carries roughly 35,000 clones, more than 75% recorded once. Sequencing used CD4+ or CD8+ T cells sorted from blood, obtained in a trial of the OX40 agonist ivuxolimab. These receptor sequences come from an adult with an advanced solid tumor such as melanoma, head and neck, liver or kidney cancer. Both conserved end residues are part of each CDR3. D genes are given only for firm matches.

>TRBV5-1|TRBJ1-6|-
CASSLGMVSYNSPLHF
>TRBV6-4|TRBJ2-5|-
CASPIPGRGYQETQYF
>TRBV11-2|TRBJ2-7|TRBD1
CASSQDRLSDEQYF
>TRBV7-9|TRBJ2-7|TRBD2
CASSRLAGAYEQYF
>TRBV13|TRBJ2-5|-
CASSPNEARGQETQYF
>TRBV25-1|TRBJ2-7|-
CASKGHARGKQYF
>TRBV6-5|TRBJ2-3|-
CASSYSWGAGGTTQYF
>TRBV10-1|TRBJ2-2|TRBD1
CASSATGGRTGELFF
>TRBV9|TRBJ1-6|-
CASSVGRTNSPLHF
>TRBV15|TRBJ2-5|TRBD2
CATSSWTSGGQETQYF
>TRBV5-1|TRBJ2-3|-
CASSLGTASTDTQYF
>TRBV5-1|TRBJ2-1|TRBD1
CASSLAGTVNNEQFF
>TRBV15|TRBJ1-5|TRBD1
CATSGPGQGARGGNQPQHF
>TRBV6-1|TRBJ2-7|-
CASFTPRERYEQYF
>TRBV18|TRBJ2-1|-
CASSPTLNNEQFF
>TRBV11-2|TRBJ1-4|-
CASSLDQAVPNEKLFF
>TRBV12-1|TRBJ1-1|-
CASSLTGTAATEAFF
>TRBV25-1|TRBJ2-7|-
CASSEWERSGEQYF
>TRBV5-4|TRBJ2-1|TRBD1
CASSFGQVTYNEQFF
>TRBV5-1|TRBJ1-3|-
CASSYRGRETGNTIYF
>TRBV9|TRBJ2-1|-
CASSAPAESLFF
>TRBV5-1|TRBJ1-2|TRBD1
CASSVGQGGYGYTF
>TRBV6-5|TRBJ2-5|-
CASSFRGPEETQYF
>TRBV18|TRBJ2-2|TRBD2
CASSPTTSGTTGELFF
>TRBV6-1|TRBJ1-5|TRBD1
CASSEARDRLNQPQHF
>TRBV6-1|TRBJ2-1|-
CASNMGRHYNEQFF
>TRBV5-1|TRBJ1-1|-
CASSLVGGLPNTEAFF
>TRBV4-2|TRBJ2-3|-
CASSSEPGHTTDTQYF
>TRBV11-3|TRBJ2-5|TRBD1
CASSQGQTTTQYF